Below, 19 T cell receptor beta chains from the same sample are listed, as sequenced in a study of T cell repertoires in cytomegalovirus infection. TCRdb passed the reads through MiXCR, listing each CDR3 protein once. The sample carries fewer than 300,000 distinct CDR3 sequences, over 20% recorded once. Sequencing input: PBMCs. The receptors were gathered from a human donor in good health (CMV status not recorded). Some clones in this sample may be carry-over from other donors' samples.

The J gene is TRBJ2-1, the V gene TRBV20-1; perhaps TRBD2 as D (7 bases). Trimming shortened V by 3 bases and J by 8 bases, and 17 bases separated the two germline ends. The CDR3 loop spans 14 amino acids. Germline lookup yields CDR1 DFQATT and CDR2 SNEGSKA (reference sequence). The CDR3 here is CSASGGPIVDEQFF. The DNA of the CDR3 is TGCAGTGCTAGCGGGGGGCCTATAGTCGATGAGCAGTTCTTC.

This clonotype was picked up many times. V and J are TRBV7-9 and TRBJ1-2; D is ambiguous. The CDR3 covers 13 residues. Per germline, CDR1 SEHNR and CDR2 FQNEAQ (reference sequence). V dropped 4 bases and J dropped 4 bases, with 10 bases sitting between them. The CDR3 nucleotides are TGTGCCAGCAGCTCGGCCGGCGGCTATGGCTACACCTTC. Translating it yields CASSSAGGYGYTF. Combining the CDR3 with reference TRBV7-9 and TRBJ1-2 gives the whole variable domain DTGVSQNPRHKITKRGQNVTFRCDPISEHNRLYWYRQTLGQGPEFLTYFQNEAQLEKSRLLSDRFSAERPKGSFSTLEIQRTEQGDSAMYLCASSSAGGYGYTFGSGTRLTVV.

The chain is built from TRBV4-1 and TRBJ2-2; the match to TRBD1 covers 8 bases. The CDR3 is 15 residues long. Per the germline V gene, CDR1 is MGHRA and CDR2 is YSYEKL. V lost 5 bases to trimming and J lost 7 bases; unmatched junction nucleotides: 9. This chain's CDR3 is CASSIRQGMDGELFF. In DNA, the CDR3 is TGCGCCAGCAGCATTCGACAGGGGATGGACGGGGAGCTGTTTTTT.

This clonotype came up many times. The genes are TRBV15 and TRBJ2-1; D is possibly TRBD1 (6 bases). The CDR3 sequence is 14 residues long. The germline gives CDR1 LNHNV, CDR2 YYDKDF (reference sequence). The germline V and J ends were trimmed by 7 bases and 4 bases, with 14 bases remaining between them. The DNA of the CDR3 is TGTGCCACCAACGAGGGGGTGGGATACAATGAGCAGTTCTTC. It encodes CATNEGVGYNEQFF.

This clonotype appeared a few times. The chain links TRBV10-3 to TRBJ2-3; no clear D. CDR1 ENHRY and CDR2 SYGVKD come from the germline V gene. This CDR3 is built from 14 residues. V was pared by 0 bases and J by 0 bases, with 4 bases between. The CDR3 is CAISESPSTDTQYF. The CDR3 nucleotides are TGTGCCATCAGTGAGTCCCCAAGCACAGATACGCAGTATTTT.

CDR3 in DNA: TGTGCCACCAGCAGATCGGGCTCTCCCCGGGGTGAAAAACTGTTTTTT. Protein: CATSRSGSPRGEKLFF. The gene calls are TRBV15 and TRBJ1-4; no clear D gene. The CDR3 length is 16 residues. Trimming left V 2 bases short and J 7 bases short, with 17 bases between. CDR1 is LNHNV and CDR2 is YYDKDF in the germline V gene (reference sequence).

The rearrangement joins TRBV7-9 to TRBJ1-1, with 8 nucleotides matching TRBD1. V gave up 4 bases and J gave up 5 bases; unmatched junction bases: 6. The CDR3 is 14 amino acids. Germline V gene lookup returns CDR1 SEHNR and CDR2 FQNEAQ (reference sequence). CDR3 in DNA: TGTGCCAGCAGCTCAAAACAGGGGGGGACTGAAGCTTTCTTT. It translates to CASSSKQGGTEAFF.

This clonotype showed up many times. The DNA of the CDR3 is TGTGCCAGCAGCTCCACCGACAGTCGCTCCTACAATGAGCAGTTCTTC. Protein product: CASSSTDSRSYNEQFF. The V gene is TRBV5-6, the J gene TRBJ2-1, with a weak D call TRBD1 (5 bases). V lost 3 bases and J lost 0, with 13 bases in between. This CDR3 is 16 amino acids long. From germline, CDR1 is SGHDT and CDR2 YYEEEE.

This clonotype was detected a few times. The genes are TRBV20-1 and TRBJ2-7; 14 nucleotides align to TRBD2. The CDR3 runs to 15 residues. The germline V gene has CDR1 DFQATT and CDR2 SNEGSKA (reference sequence). V was clipped by 1 base and J by 4 bases; unmatched bases: 3. As DNA, the CDR3 is TGCAGTGCTAGAGTTCGGACTAGCGGGAGGTACGAGCAGTACTTC. This codes for CSARVRTSGRYEQYF.

This clonotype was detected many times. The V gene is TRBV7-8, the J gene TRBJ1-5, with D hard to call. The CDR3 is made up of 15 amino acids. V lost 3 bases to trimming and J lost 0 bases, with 9 bases between them. The V gene's germline CDR1 is SGHVS and CDR2 FQNEAQ. CDR3 in amino acids: CASSFYGDSNQPQHF. The CDR3 region has the DNA TGTGCCAGCAGCTTCTATGGGGATAGCAATCAGCCCCAGCATTTT.

The rearrangement uses TRBV4-1 and TRBJ1-2; no clear D. The V gene lost 3 bases and the J gene lost 0 bases, with 2 bases spanning the gap. CDR3 size: 12 residues. Germline CDR1 MGHRA, CDR2 YSYEKL. The CDR3 bases are TGCGCCAGCAGCCATTCTAACTATGGCTACACCTTC. This encodes CASSHSNYGYTF.

For this clonotype: Given a much more abundant clone one base away, this may be a read error. This chain joins TRBV7-2 and TRBJ2-7, with D possibly TRBD2 on 6 matching bases. Germline V gene lookup returns CDR1 SGHTA and CDR2 FQGNSA. The CDR3 extends over 14 amino acids. Here the CDR3 DNA reads TGTGCCAGCAGCTTATTGGCGGGGAACTACGAGCAGTGCTTC. The encoded protein is CASSLLAGNYEQCF. Full variable domain (remainder filled in from reference TRBV7-2 and TRBJ2-7): GAGVSQSPSNKVTEKGKDVELRCDPISGHTALYWYRQSLGQGLEFLIYFQGNSAPDKSGLPSDRFSAERTGGSVSTLTIQRTQQEDSAVYLCASSLLAGNYEQCFGPGTRLTVT.

This sequence joins TRBV28 and TRBJ2-1, with D maybe TRBD2 (7 bases). The CDR3 has 15 amino acids. Trimming took 5 bases from V and 3 from J, leaving 14 bases between them. Germline lookup yields CDR1 MDHEN and CDR2 SYDVKM. The CDR3 sequence: CASSRGGVGYNEQFF. The CDR3 bases are TGTGCCAGCAGTCGAGGGGGGGTGGGCTACAATGAGCAGTTCTTC.

This clonotype was detected many times. The chain couples TRBV7-8 to TRBJ2-7, with a tentative D call TRBD2 (6 bases). Germline V CDR1 and CDR2: SGHVS, FQNEAQ. This CDR3 contains 15 residues. V lost 4 bases, J lost 0 bases, and 13 bases lay in between. This chain's CDR3 is CASSSSSGSSYEQYF. The CDR3, as DNA: TGTGCCAGCAGCTCCAGTAGCGGAAGCTCCTACGAGCAGTACTTC.

This clonotype was counted only a few times. The CDR3 bases are TGTGCCAGCAGCCAGGAGGACCCTAGCCCTTATAGCAATCAGCCCCAGCATTTT. It is translated as CASSQEDPSPYSNQPQHF. The chain combines TRBV14 with TRBJ1-5; D not certain. Trimming cost V 3 bases and J 0 bases, with 18 bases left between them. This CDR3 is built from 18 residues. Looked up from germline, CDR1 is SGHDN and CDR2 is FVKESK.

This rearrangement joins TRBV10-3 to TRBJ2-2; the match to TRBD1 covers 9 bases. CDR1 ENHRY and CDR2 SYGVKD come from the germline V gene. The V segment lost 6 bases and the J segment 6 bases; nucleotides outside the gene matches: 2. The CDR3 covers 13 residues. The CDR3 region is CAIRQGAAGELFF. The DNA for the CDR3 is TGTGCCATCAGACAGGGGGCGGCCGGGGAGCTGTTTTTT.

The sample holds many counts of this clonotype. V is TRBV7-8 and J is TRBJ1-3; D remains ambiguous. CDR3 length: 18 residues. Trimming removed 2 bases at V and 0 bases at J, with 17 bases between. Germline V gives CDR1 SGHVS, CDR2 FQNEAQ. CDR3 region: CASSLYGRAGNSGNTIYF. The CDR3 coding sequence is TGTGCCAGCAGCTTATATGGGCGGGCTGGGAACTCTGGAAACACCATATATTTT.

The genes are TRBV27 and TRBJ1-5; TRBD1 matches 9 bases. From germline, CDR1 is MNHEY and CDR2 SMNVEV (reference sequence). Trimming took 4 bases from V and 1 from J; bases not matched to a gene: 5. The CDR3 extends over 16 amino acids. CDR3: CASSSQGALSNQPQHF. In nucleotides, the CDR3 is TGTGCCAGCAGTTCACAGGGGGCCCTCAGCAATCAGCCCCAGCATTTT.

This clonotype showed up many times. The chain employs TRBV7-9 and TRBJ1-2, with D perhaps TRBD1 (6 bases). The CDR3 is 14 amino acids. The V gene lost 5 bases and the J gene lost 1 base, with 11 bases spanning the gap. Germline V gives CDR1 SEHNR, CDR2 FQNEAQ (reference sequence). CDR3 region: CASSPRGSNYGYTF. The DNA of the CDR3 is TGTGCCAGCAGCCCCAGGGGCAGTAACTATGGCTACACCTTC.